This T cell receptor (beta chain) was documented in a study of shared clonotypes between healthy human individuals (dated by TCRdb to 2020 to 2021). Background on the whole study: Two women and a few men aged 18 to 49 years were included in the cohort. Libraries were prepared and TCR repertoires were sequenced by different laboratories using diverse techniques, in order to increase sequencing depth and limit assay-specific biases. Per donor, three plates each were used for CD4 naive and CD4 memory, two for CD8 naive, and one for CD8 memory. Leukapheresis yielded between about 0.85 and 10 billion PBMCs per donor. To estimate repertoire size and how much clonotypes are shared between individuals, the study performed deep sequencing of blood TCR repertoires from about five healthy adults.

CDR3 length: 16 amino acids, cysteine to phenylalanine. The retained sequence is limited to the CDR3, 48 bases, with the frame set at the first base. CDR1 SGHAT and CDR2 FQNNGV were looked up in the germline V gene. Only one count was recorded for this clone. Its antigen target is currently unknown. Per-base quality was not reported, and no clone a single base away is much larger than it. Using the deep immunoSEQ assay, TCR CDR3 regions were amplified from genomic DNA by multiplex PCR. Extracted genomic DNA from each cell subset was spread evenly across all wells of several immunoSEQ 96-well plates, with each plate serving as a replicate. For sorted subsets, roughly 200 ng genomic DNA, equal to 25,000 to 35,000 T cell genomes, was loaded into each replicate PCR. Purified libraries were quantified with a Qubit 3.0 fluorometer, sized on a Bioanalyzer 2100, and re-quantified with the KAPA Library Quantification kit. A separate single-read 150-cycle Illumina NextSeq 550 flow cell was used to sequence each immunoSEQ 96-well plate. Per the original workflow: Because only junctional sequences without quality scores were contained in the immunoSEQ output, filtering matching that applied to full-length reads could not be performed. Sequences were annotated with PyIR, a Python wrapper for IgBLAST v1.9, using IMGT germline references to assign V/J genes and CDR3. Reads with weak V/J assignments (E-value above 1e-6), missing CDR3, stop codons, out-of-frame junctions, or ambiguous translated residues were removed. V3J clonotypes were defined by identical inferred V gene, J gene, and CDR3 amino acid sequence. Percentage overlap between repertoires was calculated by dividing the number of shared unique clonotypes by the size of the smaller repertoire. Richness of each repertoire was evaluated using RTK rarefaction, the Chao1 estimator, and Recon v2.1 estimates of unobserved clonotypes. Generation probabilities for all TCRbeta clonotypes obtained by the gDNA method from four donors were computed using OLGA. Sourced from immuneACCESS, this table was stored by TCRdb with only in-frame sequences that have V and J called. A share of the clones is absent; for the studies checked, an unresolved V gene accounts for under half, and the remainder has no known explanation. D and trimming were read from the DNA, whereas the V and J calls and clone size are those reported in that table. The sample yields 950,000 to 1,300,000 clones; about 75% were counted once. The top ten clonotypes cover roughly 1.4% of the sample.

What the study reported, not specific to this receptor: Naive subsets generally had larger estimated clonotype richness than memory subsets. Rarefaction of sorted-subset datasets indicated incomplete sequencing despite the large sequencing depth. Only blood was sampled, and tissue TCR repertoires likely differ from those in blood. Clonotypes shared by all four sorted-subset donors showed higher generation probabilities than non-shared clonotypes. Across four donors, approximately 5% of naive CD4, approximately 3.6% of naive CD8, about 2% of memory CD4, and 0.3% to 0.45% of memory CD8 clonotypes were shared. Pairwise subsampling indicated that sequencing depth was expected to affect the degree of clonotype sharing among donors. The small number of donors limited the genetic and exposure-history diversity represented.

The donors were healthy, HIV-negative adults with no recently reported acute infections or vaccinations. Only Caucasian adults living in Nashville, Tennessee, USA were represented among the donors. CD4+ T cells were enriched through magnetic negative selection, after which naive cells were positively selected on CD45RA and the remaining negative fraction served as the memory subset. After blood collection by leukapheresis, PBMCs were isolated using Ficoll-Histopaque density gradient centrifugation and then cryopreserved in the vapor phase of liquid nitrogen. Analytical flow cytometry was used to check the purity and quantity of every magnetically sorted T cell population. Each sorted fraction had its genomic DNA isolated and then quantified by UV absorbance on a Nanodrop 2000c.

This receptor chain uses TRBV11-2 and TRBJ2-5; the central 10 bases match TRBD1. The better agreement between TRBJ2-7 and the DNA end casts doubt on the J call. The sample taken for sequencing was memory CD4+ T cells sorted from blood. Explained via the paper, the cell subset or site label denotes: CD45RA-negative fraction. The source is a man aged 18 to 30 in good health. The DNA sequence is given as TGTGCCAGCAGCTTAGAACGGGACAGGGGCGGCAACGAGCAGTACTTC. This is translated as CASSLERDRGGNEQYF.